This passage covers 4 T cell receptor beta chains from one sample sequenced in a study of T cell repertoires in cytomegalovirus infection. In TCRdb, the reads were re-called with MiXCR into one record per CDR3 protein. The sample consists of approximately 750,000 distinct CDR3 sequences, 35% of them appearing once. Sample: PBMCs. The receptors here all came from a human donor in good health (CMV status not recorded). Some clones in this sample may be carry-over from other donors' samples.

This chain connects TRBV27 to TRBJ2-1, with D possibly being TRBD2 (6 bases). The V end was cut by 1 base, the J end by 4 bases, with 11 bases between. The germline CDR1 and CDR2 sequences are MNHEY and SMNVEV (reference sequence). The CDR3 contains 15 residues. The CDR3 loop is CASSLFSGVYNEQFF. Here the CDR3 DNA reads TGTGCCAGCAGTTTATTCTCGGGGGTTTACAATGAGCAGTTCTTC.

The table lists this clonotype with many counts. The rearrangement joins TRBV7-6 to TRBJ1-2; 11 bases are a match to TRBD1. V shed 4 bases, J shed 7 bases, and the junction held 5 bases outside the gene matches. The CDR3 runs to 14 residues. Germline lookup yields CDR1 SGHVS and CDR2 FNYEAQ. For the CDR3, the DNA is TGTGCCAGCAGCTCGGGACAGGGGGGAAGTGGCTACACCTTC. Translated: CASSSGQGGSGYTF. The complete variable domain, with remaining parts taken from reference TRBV7-6 and TRBJ1-2, reads GAGVSQSPRYKVTKRGQDVALRCDPISGHVSLYWYRQALGQGPEFLTYFNYEAQQDKSGLPNDRFSAERPEGSISTLTIQRTEQRDSAMYRCASSSGQGGSGYTFGSGTRLTVV.

The chain carries TRBV10-3 and TRBJ2-2, with TRBD2 identical over 7 bases. From germline, CDR1 is ENHRY and CDR2 SYGVKD. The CDR3 has 15 residues. The trim removed 5 bases at V and 6 bases at J, leaving 9 bases unmatched. The DNA for the CDR3 is TGTGCCATCAGTCAACTAGCGTTGGGCGCCGGGGAGCTGTTTTTT. Encoded protein: CAISQLALGAGELFF.

The chain has TRBV5-6 and TRBJ1-4; 7 bases agree with TRBD1. The CDR3 runs 14 residues. From germline, CDR1 is SGHDT and CDR2 YYEEEE. The V segment lost 2 bases and the J segment 8 bases; nucleotides outside the gene matches: 6. Here the CDR3 DNA reads TGTGCCAGCAGCTTTCGACAGGGTCGGGAAAAACTGTTTTTT. This sequence encodes CASSFRQGREKLFF.